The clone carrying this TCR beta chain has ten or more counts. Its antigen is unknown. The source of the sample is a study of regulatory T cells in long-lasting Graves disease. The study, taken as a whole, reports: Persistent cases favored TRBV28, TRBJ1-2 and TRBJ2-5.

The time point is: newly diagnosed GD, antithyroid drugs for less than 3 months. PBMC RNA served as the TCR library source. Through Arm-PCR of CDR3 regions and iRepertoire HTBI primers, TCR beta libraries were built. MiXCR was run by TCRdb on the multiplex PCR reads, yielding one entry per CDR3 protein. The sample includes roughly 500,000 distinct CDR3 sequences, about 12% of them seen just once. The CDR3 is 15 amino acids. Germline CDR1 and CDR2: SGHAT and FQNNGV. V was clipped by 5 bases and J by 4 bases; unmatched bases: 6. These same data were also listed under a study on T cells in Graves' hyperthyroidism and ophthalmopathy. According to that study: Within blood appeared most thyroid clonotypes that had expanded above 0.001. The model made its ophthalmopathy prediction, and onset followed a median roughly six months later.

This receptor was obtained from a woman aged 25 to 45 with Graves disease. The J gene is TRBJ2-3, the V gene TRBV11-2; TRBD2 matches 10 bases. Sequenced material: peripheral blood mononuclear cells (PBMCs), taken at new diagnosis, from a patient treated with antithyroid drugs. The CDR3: CASSAQREGADTQYF. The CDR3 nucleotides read TGTGCCAGCAGCGCCCAGCGGGAGGGCGCAGATACGCAGTATTTT.